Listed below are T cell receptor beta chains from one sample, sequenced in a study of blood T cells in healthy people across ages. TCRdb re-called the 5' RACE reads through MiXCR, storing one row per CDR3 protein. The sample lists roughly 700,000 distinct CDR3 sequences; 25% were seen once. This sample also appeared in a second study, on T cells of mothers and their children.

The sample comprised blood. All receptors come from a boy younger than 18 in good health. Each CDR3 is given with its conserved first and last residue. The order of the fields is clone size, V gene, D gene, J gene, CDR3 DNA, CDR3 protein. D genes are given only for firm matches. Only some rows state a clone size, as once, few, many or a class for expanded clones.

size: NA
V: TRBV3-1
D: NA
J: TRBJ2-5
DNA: TGTGCCAGCAGCCAGGGTCGAACAGCTGGACGACGATGGACCCAGTACTTC
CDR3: CASSQGRTAGRRWTQYF

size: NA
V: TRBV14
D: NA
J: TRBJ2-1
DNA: TGTGCCAGCAGCCAAGAATATGAGCAGTTCTTC
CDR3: CASSQEYEQFF

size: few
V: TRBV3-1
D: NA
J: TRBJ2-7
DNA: TGTGCCAGCAGCCCCCGACCGACCGGGATGAGGGAGCAGTACTTC
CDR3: CASSPRPTGMREQYF

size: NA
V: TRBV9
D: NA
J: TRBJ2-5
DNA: TGTGCCAGCAGCTTGTGGGCCCGGGGAGAGACCCAGTACTTC
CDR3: CASSLWARGETQYF

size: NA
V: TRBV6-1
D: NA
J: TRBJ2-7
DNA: TGTGCCAGCAAATCCCCAACGGACGAGCAGTACTTC
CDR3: CASKSPTDEQYF

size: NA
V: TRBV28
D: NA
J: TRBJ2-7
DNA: TGTGCCGGCAGCTCTACTACGGGTCTCTACGAGCAGTACTTC
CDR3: CAGSSTTGLYEQYF

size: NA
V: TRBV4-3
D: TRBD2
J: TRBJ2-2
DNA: TGCGCCAGCAGCCAGGGCGGGGGGAACGCCGGGGAGCTGTTTTTT
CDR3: CASSQGGGNAGELFF

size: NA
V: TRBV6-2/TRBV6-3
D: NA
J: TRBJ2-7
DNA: TGTGCCAGCAGTGCAGGGCGCTCCTACGAGCAGTACTTC
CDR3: CASSAGRSYEQYF

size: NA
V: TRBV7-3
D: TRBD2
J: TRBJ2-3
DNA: TGTGCCAGCAGCTTAACCCTGACTAGCGGGAGTATAGATACGCAGTATTTT
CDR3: CASSLTLTSGSIDTQYF

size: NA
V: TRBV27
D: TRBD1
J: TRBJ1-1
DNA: TGTGCCAGCAAACCGGCACTCAAACAGGGGATATTCACTGAAGCTTTCTTT
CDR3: CASKPALKQGIFTEAFF

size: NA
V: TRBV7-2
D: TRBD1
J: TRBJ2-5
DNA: TGTGCCAGCAGCTTAAAGGGACAGGGGGGGGCCCAGTACTTC
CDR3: CASSLKGQGGAQYF

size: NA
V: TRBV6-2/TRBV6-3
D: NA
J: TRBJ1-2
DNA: TGTGCCAGCAGTAAAGACAGCTACTATGGCTACACCTTC
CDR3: CASSKDSYYGYTF

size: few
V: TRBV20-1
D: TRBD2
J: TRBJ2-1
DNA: TGCAGTGCAAACGCGGGAGACGGACCCTACAATGAGCAGTTCTTC
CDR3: CSANAGDGPYNEQFF

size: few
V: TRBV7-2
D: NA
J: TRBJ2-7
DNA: TGTGCCAGCAGCCCCTACCAGGGTAATGGAGACTTC
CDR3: CASSPYQGNGDF

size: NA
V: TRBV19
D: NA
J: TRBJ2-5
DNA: TGTGCCAGTAGTATTCAGGGGGGAGCCGGAGAGACCCAGTACTTC
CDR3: CASSIQGGAGETQYF

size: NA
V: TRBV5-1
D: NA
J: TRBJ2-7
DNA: TGCGCCAGCAGCCCCGGCGGGGGCAAGTTCGGCGAGCAGTACTTC
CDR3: CASSPGGGKFGEQYF

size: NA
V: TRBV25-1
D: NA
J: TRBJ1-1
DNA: TGTGCCAGCAGTGGGGGCCTGGCGGCTTTCTTT
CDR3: CASSGGLAAFF

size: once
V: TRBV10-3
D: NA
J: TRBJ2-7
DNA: TGTGCCATCAGTGAACAGCGGGCAAGCGAGCAGTACTTC
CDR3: CAISEQRASEQYF

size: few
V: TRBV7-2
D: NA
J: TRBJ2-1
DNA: TGTGCCAGCAGCCAGGGACTCAATGAGCAGTTCTTC
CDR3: CASSQGLNEQFF

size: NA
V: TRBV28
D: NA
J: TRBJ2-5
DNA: TGTGCCAGCAGCTTGACCAGGGGAATTGGGGAGACCCAGTACTTC
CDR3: CASSLTRGIGETQYF

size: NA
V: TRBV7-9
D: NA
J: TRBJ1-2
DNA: TGTGCCAGCAGCCCTCGGGGGGGGCTGTCTAATGGCTACACCTTC
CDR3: CASSPRGGLSNGYTF

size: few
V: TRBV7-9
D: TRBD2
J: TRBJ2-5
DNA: TGTGCCGGCAGCGAAAGCGGGAGCGGAGGCGAGACCCAGTGCTTC
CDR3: CAGSESGSGGETQCF

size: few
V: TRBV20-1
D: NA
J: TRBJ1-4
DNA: TGCAGTGCTAGAGTCACAACTAATGAAAAACTGTTTTTT
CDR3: CSARVTTNEKLFF

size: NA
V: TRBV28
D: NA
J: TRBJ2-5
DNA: TGTGCCAGCAGCCCCGGGGGTGGGTTTTGGGCCGGGACCCAGTACTTC
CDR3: CASSPGGGFWAGTQYF

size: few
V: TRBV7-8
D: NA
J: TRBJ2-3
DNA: TGTGCCAGCAGCTCGAAACTCGGGGAGCAGTATTTT
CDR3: CASSSKLGEQYF